The 7 T cell receptor beta chains below all came from one sample that was sequenced in a study of human T cells and chemical hapten exposure. The sample's time point: pre-sensitization, week 0. Treatment here: therapeutic diphenylcyclopropenone sensitization with weekly scalp DPC. In TCRdb, the RACE reads were re-called with MiXCR into one record per CDR3 protein. The sample lists some 300,000 distinct CDR3 sequences; about 5.4% were seen once. The material sequenced was whole blood, taken in connection with sensitization to the hapten diphenylcyclopropenone (DPC). These receptors were collected from a young woman with alopecia areata. Some clones in this sample may be carry-over from other donors' samples.

This clonotype occurred a few times. This rearrangement joins TRBV20-1 to TRBJ2-4; D gene ambiguous. Germline V gene data show CDR1 as DFQATT and CDR2 as SNEGSKA (reference sequence). The CDR3 has 10 residues. V was pared by 6 bases and J by 9 bases, with 9 bases between. In DNA, the CDR3 is TGCAGTGCCTACTCCGGCATTCAGTACTTC. Protein: CSAYSGIQYF.

This clonotype has at least ten counts. This sequence joins TRBV18 and TRBJ1-6, with D perhaps TRBD1 (6 bases). The CDR3 contains 16 residues. Trimming left V 3 bases short and J 5 bases short, with 14 bases between. The V gene's germline CDR1 is KGHSH and CDR2 LQKENI. CDR3 loop: CASSPLGRGDNSPLHF. CDR3 DNA sequence: TGTGCCAGCTCACCCCTGGGCAGGGGAGATAATTCACCCCTCCACTTT. Drawing the rest from reference TRBV18 and TRBJ1-6, the complete variable domain is NAGVMQNPRHLVRRRGQEARLRCSPMKGHSHVYWYRQLPEEGLKFMVYLQKENIIDESGMPKERFSAEFPKEGPSILRIQQVVRGDSAAYFCASSPLGRGDNSPLHFGNGTRLTVT.

CDR3 in amino acids: CATESGSGNTIYF. Here the CDR3 DNA reads TGTGCCACAGAATCAGGCTCTGGAAACACCATATATTTT. This chain joins TRBV6-5 and TRBJ1-3, with no clear D. V lost 10 bases and J lost 0, with 10 bases in between. The V gene's germline CDR1 is MNHEY and CDR2 SVGAGI. The CDR3 runs to 13 residues.

This clonotype showed up many times. The chain joins TRBV4-3 to TRBJ2-1; D gene unclear. Germline V gives CDR1 LGHNA, CDR2 YSLEER. CDR3 length: 16 amino acids. Deletions cut 1 base from V and 0 bases from J, with 10 bases between. CDR3 loop: CASSQAPLSSYNEQFF. The CDR3 DNA follows: TGCGCCAGCAGCCAAGCCCCCCTAAGCTCCTACAATGAGCAGTTCTTC.

This clonotype appeared many times. The rearrangement links TRBV6-2 or TRBV6-3 to TRBJ2-1; D gene unclear. The CDR3 runs to 12 residues. From germline, CDR1 is MNHEY and CDR2 SVGEGT. Trimming shortened V by 5 bases and J by 4 bases, and 6 bases separated the two germline ends. CDR3 region: CASSVEYNEQFF. The DNA for the CDR3 is TGTGCCAGCAGTGTAGAGTACAATGAGCAGTTCTTC.

The sample holds many counts of this clonotype. The V and J genes are TRBV25-1 and TRBJ2-7, with D perhaps given as TRBD1 or TRBD2 (7 bases each). V gave up 3 bases and J gave up 1 base, with 10 bases separating them. Germline V gene data show CDR1 as MGHDK and CDR2 as SYGVNS. The CDR3 contains 14 residues. For the CDR3, the DNA is TGTGCCAGCAGTGACAGGGGGGGGTCCTACGAGCAGTACTTC. It is translated as CASSDRGGSYEQYF.

The chain is built from TRBV15 and TRBJ1-6; D remains ambiguous. Germline-derived CDR1 and CDR2 are LNHNV and YYDKDF (reference sequence). Deletions cut 3 bases from V and 9 bases from J, with 9 bases between. The CDR3 extends over 13 amino acids. CDR3 coding DNA: TGTGCCACCAGCAGTCGGACGGTTTCACCCCTCCACTTT. Residues: CATSSRTVSPLHF.